The 2 T cell receptor beta chains reported below all come from one sample, sequenced in a study of cytomegalovirus exposure and HLA in healthy donors. A multiplex PCR was run with 60 Vbeta primers and 13 Jbeta primers. Sequencing was performed with immunoSEQ multiplex PCR; in TCRdb, only in-frame clones are kept and a portion is missing. This table holds under 250,000 clones, about 88% found once. The sequenced sample was PBMCs. The receptors here all came from a girl aged 2 to 9 in good health and CMV-seronegative.

The chain joins TRBV5-1 to TRBJ2-1, with a possible D match to TRBD2 (5 bases). CDR1 is SGHRS and CDR2 is YFSETQ in the germline V gene. The CDR3 sequence is 13 residues long. The V end lost 4 bases, the J end lost 4 bases, and 9 bases lay between the germline ends. CDR3 protein: CASSAREYNEQFF. CDR3 nucleotide sequence: TGCGCCAGCAGCGCTCGGGAATACAATGAGCAGTTCTTC.

In the case of this clone: One end of the junction fails to match germline, which may point to a read error. This sequence joins TRBV6-1 and TRBJ2-7; 7 bases line up with TRBD1. This CDR3 region has 15 residues. CDR1 and CDR2 from the germline V gene are MNHNS and SASEGT. CDR3 coding DNA: TGTGCCAGCAGTGATGCCGGGACAGCCTCCTACGAGCAGTGCTTC. This encodes CASSDAGTASYEQCF.